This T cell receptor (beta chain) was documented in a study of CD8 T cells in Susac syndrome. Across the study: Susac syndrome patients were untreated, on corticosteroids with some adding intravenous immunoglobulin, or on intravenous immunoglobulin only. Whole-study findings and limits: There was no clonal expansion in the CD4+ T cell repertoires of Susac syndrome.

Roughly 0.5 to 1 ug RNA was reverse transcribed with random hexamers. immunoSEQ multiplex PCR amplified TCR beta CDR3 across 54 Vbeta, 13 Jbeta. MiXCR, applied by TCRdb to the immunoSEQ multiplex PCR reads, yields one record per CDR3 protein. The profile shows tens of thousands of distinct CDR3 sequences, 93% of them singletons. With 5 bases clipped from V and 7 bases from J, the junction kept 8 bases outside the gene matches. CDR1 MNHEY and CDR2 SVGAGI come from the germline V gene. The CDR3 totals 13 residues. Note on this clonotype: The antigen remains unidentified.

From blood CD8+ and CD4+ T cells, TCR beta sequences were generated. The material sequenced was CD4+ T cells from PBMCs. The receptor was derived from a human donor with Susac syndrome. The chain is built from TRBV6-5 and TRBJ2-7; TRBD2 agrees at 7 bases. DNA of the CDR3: TGTGCCAGCAGTACCGGGACTACCTTTGAGCAGTACTTC. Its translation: CASSTGTTFEQYF.